This passage covers 32 T cell receptor beta chains from one sample sequenced in a study of TIL therapy for anti-PD-1-resistant metastatic lung cancer (dated by TCRdb to the early 2020s). The label giving this sample's time point can be read as: pre-treatment sample, taken before nivolumab and TIL therapy. Baseline tumor samples were excised metastases, mostly pleural nodules or supraclavicular lymph nodes, from the same resection used to grow TIL. TCR beta CDR3 regions were amplified from genomic DNA by bias-controlled multiplex PCR with the immunoSEQ v3 hsTCRB kit. In TCRdb, the immuneACCESS table is reduced to in-frame sequences with V and J assigned. These tables do not hold every clone; where another copy was compared, an unresolved V gene accounts for under half, and the others remain unexplained. The sample has about 100,000 clones on record, around 71% of them singletons. Of the sample, approximately 9.9% is held by the ten largest clones.

The sample in question was tumor tissue, obtained at baseline. Every receptor here comes from a person aged 25 to 80 with non-small cell lung cancer.

DNA for the CDR3: TGTGCCAGCAGCCCGGTCCACAATGAGCAGTTCTTC. Its translation: CASSPVHNEQFF. The rearrangement joins TRBV2 to TRBJ2-1; D remains unclear. In germline, CDR1 is SNHLY, CDR2 FYNNEI. Trimming stripped 6 bases from V and 5 bases from J, with 8 bases between. The CDR3 length is 12 residues. The variable domain in full, completed from reference TRBV2 and TRBJ2-1, reads EPEVTQTPSHQVTQMGQEVILRCVPISNHLYFYWYRQILGQKVEFLVSFYNNEISEKSEIFDDQFSVERPDGSNFTLKIRSTKLEDSAMYFCASSPVHNEQFFGPGTRLTVL.

The rearrangement joins TRBV24-1 to TRBJ2-3; no definite D call. Trimming removed 5 bases from V and 2 bases from J, with 10 bases in between. This CDR3 contains 14 residues. Germline assignment: CDR1 KGHDR and CDR2 SFDVKD. The CDR3 DNA follows: TGTGCCACCAGTGCCCTTGGGAACACAGATACGCAGTATTTT. Residues: CATSALGNTDTQYF.

The chain is built from TRBV7-6 and TRBJ2-7; 9 positions agree with TRBD2. Germline-derived CDR1 and CDR2 are SGHVS and FNYEAQ. The CDR3 has 14 residues. The V segment lost 4 bases and the J segment 6 bases; nucleotides outside the gene matches: 7. For the CDR3, the DNA is TGTGCCAGCAGCTCCCTCGCGGGAGGGTTCGAGCAGTACTTC. It translates to CASSSLAGGFEQYF.

The V gene is TRBV7-2, the J gene TRBJ2-7; 9 bases agree with TRBD1. This CDR3 region has 14 residues. The V segment lost 4 bases and the J segment 2 bases; nucleotides outside the gene matches: 3. The germline gives CDR1 SGHTA, CDR2 FQGNSA. As DNA, the CDR3 is TGTGCCAGCAGCTCAAGGGACAGGGCCTACGAGCAGTACTTC. Translation: CASSSRDRAYEQYF.

V and J are TRBV5-4 and TRBJ1-2; TRBD1 agrees at 8 bases. After removal of 4 bases from V and 8 bases from J, the junction contained 7 bases not matched to a gene. The CDR3 runs to 13 residues. Germline values: CDR1 SGHNT, CDR2 YYREEE (reference sequence). The CDR3 spells CASSPDRGRGYTF. As DNA, the CDR3 is TGTGCCAGCAGCCCCGACAGGGGACGCGGCTACACCTTC.

This chain uses TRBV6-2 or TRBV6-3 with TRBJ2-1; the match to TRBD1 covers 7 bases. The CDR3 consists of 15 residues. Trimming cost V 4 bases and J 4 bases; bases outside gene matches: 7. The V gene's germline CDR1 is MNHEY and CDR2 SVGEGT. The CDR3 region is CASSLRDRPYNEQFF. The CDR3 nucleotides are TGTGCCAGCAGTTTAAGGGACAGACCTTACAATGAGCAGTTCTTC.

V gene TRBV15 combines with J gene TRBJ2-7; possible D gene TRBD1, 5 bases. The CDR3 runs 15 residues. Trimming left V 3 bases short and J 0 bases short, with 12 bases between. Germline V gives CDR1 LNHNV, CDR2 YYDKDF (reference sequence). In DNA, the CDR3 is TGTGCCACCAGCAGGGACATCCGGTCCTCCTACGAGCAGTACTTC. Protein: CATSRDIRSSYEQYF.

The chain recombines TRBV24-1 with TRBJ2-3; no clear D. The ends were cut back, 5 bases at V and 2 bases at J, with 13 bases in the middle. This CDR3 has 15 amino acids. Germline V gene data show CDR1 as KGHDR and CDR2 as SFDVKD. The CDR3: CATSGSSLSTDTQYF. In DNA, the CDR3 is TGTGCCACCAGTGGCAGTTCGCTCTCCACAGATACGCAGTATTTT.

This clone was recorded a few times. The V and J genes are TRBV3-1 (or the pseudogene TRBV3-2) and TRBJ1-6; D ambiguous. Trimming left V 7 bases short and J 8 bases short, with 18 bases between. Germline V lookup: CDR1 LGHDT, CDR2 YNNKEL (reference sequence). The length of the CDR3 is 15 residues. DNA of the CDR3: TGTGCCAGCACCTCCGACACGTCGTGGTATTCACCCCTCCACTTT. This gives the protein CASTSDTSWYSPLHF.

This clone was found a few times. This chain uses TRBV6-1 with TRBJ2-1, with 9 nucleotides matching TRBD1. J was trimmed by 1 base and V by 3 bases; bases with no gene match: 4. Germline V gives CDR1 MNHNS, CDR2 SASEGT. The CDR3 loop spans 16 amino acids. The CDR3 loop is CASSEGQGYSYNEQFF. In nucleotides, the CDR3 is TGTGCCAGCAGTGAGGGACAGGGCTATTCCTACAATGAGCAGTTCTTC.

This clone was found a few times. The V call is TRBV14, the J call TRBJ2-1; D gene ambiguous. The CDR3 totals 15 residues. Trimming removed 0 bases from V and 4 bases from J, with 10 bases in between. Germline V gene lookup returns CDR1 SGHDN and CDR2 FVKESK. The CDR3 here is CASSQELSPYNEQFF. DNA of the CDR3: TGTGCCAGCAGCCAAGAACTCAGTCCGTACAATGAGCAGTTCTTC.

The V call is TRBV7-2, the J call TRBJ1-1; D is undetermined. Trimming took off 4 bases at V and 0 bases at J, with 6 bases between the two ends. The CDR3 is 13 residues long. CDR1 and CDR2 from the germline V gene are SGHTA and FQGNSA. DNA of the CDR3: TGTGCCAGCAGCTCGACCATGAACACTGAAGCTTTCTTT. It translates to CASSSTMNTEAFF.

This clone was observed a few times. V gene TRBV19 combines with J gene TRBJ1-6, with D maybe TRBD1 (5 bases). Trimming cost V 5 bases and J 0 bases, with 11 bases left between them. The CDR3 consists of 16 residues. Germline V gives CDR1 LNHDA, CDR2 SQIVND (reference sequence). The CDR3 loop reads CASSEYQGSYNSPLHF. The CDR3 region has the DNA TGTGCCAGTAGTGAATATCAGGGCTCCTATAATTCACCCCTCCACTTT.

The rearrangement joins TRBV30 to TRBJ1-4; D gene ambiguous. CDR1 is GTSNPN and CDR2 is SVGIG in the germline V gene (reference sequence). The CDR3 covers 11 residues. Trimming took 2 bases from V and 10 from J, leaving 8 bases between them. CDR3 bases: TGTGCCTGGAGTCGGCAAAGAAAACTGTTTTTT. As protein: CAWSRQRKLFF.

J is TRBJ2-5 and V is TRBV27, with D possibly TRBD2 on 5 matching bases. CDR1 is MNHEY, CDR2 SMNVEV, per germline (reference sequence). This CDR3 is built from 16 residues. V was cut by 2 bases and J by 1 base, with 14 bases left in between. CDR3 residues: CASSLRASRIQETQYF. The CDR3 DNA is TGTGCCAGCAGTTTACGGGCTAGCAGGATCCAAGAGACCCAGTACTTC.

The genes are TRBV28 and TRBJ1-1, with TRBD1 matching over 9 bases. V gave up 2 bases and J gave up 6 bases; unmatched junction bases: 1. This CDR3 has 13 residues. CDR1 and CDR2 (germline): MDHEN, SYDVKM. The CDR3 sequence: CASSLGQGPEAFF. For the CDR3, the DNA is TGTGCCAGCAGTTTAGGACAGGGGCCTGAAGCTTTCTTT.

The chain joins TRBV11-2 to TRBJ1-1; D is uncertain. V lost 3 bases and J 3 bases, leaving 5 bases between the germline ends. The CDR3 sequence is 12 residues long. CDR1 is SGHAT and CDR2 is FQNNGV in the germline V gene. This CDR3 reads CASSFRDTEAFF. In nucleotides, the CDR3 is TGTGCCAGCAGCTTCAGAGACACTGAAGCTTTCTTT.

Only a few counts were recorded for this clone. The chain carries TRBV29-1 and TRBJ1-4, with D tentatively TRBD1 (5 bases). The ends were cut back, 6 bases at V and 1 base at J, with 9 bases in the middle. The CDR3 sequence is 13 residues long. Per the germline V gene, CDR1 is SQVTM and CDR2 is ANQGSEA. CDR3 residues: CSVGAGTNEKLFF. CDR3 DNA: TGCAGCGTCGGGGCAGGAACTAATGAAAAACTGTTTTTT.

The chain joins TRBV7-6 to TRBJ2-1; no clear D. Germline lookup yields CDR1 SGHVS and CDR2 FNYEAQ. The ends were cut back, 1 base at V and 2 bases at J, with 6 bases in the middle. The CDR3 is 14 residues long. The CDR3 is CASSLVVTYNEQFF. In nucleotides, the CDR3 is TGTGCCAGCAGCTTAGTGGTCACCTACAATGAGCAGTTCTTC.

The chain is built from TRBV20-1 and TRBJ2-7; 7 nucleotides line up with TRBD2. The CDR3 loop spans 14 amino acids. The V and J ends lost 4 bases and 3 bases, in that order; junction bases with no gene match: 9. Germline V lookup: CDR1 DFQATT, CDR2 SNEGSKA (reference sequence). The DNA of the CDR3 is TGCAGTGCTACTGATTCGGGGGGAGGCTACGAGCAGTACTTC. Encoded protein: CSATDSGGGYEQYF.

The V and J genes are TRBV2 and TRBJ2-4; no reliable D call. Germline values: CDR1 SNHLY, CDR2 FYNNEI. The V end was cut by 2 bases, the J end by 8 bases, with 10 bases between. The CDR3 length is 13 residues. The CDR3 reads CASSESPSYIQYF. The CDR3 DNA is TGTGCCAGCAGTGAAAGCCCCAGCTACATTCAGTACTTC.

The chain joins TRBV7-2 to TRBJ2-1; TRBD1 aligns across 9 bases. This CDR3 spans 16 amino acids. CDR1 SGHTA and CDR2 FQGNSA come from the germline V gene. V was pared by 1 base and J by 5 bases, with 6 bases of the junction left unmatched. This chain's CDR3 is CASSLESGQGNNEQFF. DNA of the CDR3: TGTGCCAGCAGCTTAGAATCTGGACAGGGGAACAATGAGCAGTTCTTC.

J is TRBJ2-3 and V is TRBV5-4, with D uncertain. This CDR3 region has 13 residues. Trimming stripped 4 bases from V and 0 bases from J, with 6 bases between. The germline CDR1 and CDR2 sequences are SGHNT and YYREEE (reference sequence). In nucleotides, the CDR3 is TGTGCCAGCAGCCAGACTAGCACAGATACGCAGTATTTT. This translates into CASSQTSTDTQYF.

The CDR3 DNA follows: TGCGCCAGCAGCCGGAACCCGGAGGAGACCCAGTACTTC. This encodes CASSRNPEETQYF. The chain employs TRBV5-1 and TRBJ2-5; the D is unclear. The CDR3 length is 13 residues. CDR1 SGHRS and CDR2 YFSETQ come from the germline V gene. Trimming took 4 bases from V and 5 from J, leaving 12 bases between them.

This clone has a handful of counts. V usage is TRBV4-3 and J usage is TRBJ1-2; D ambiguous. The CDR3 has 13 amino acids. Germline loops: CDR1 LGHNA, CDR2 YSLEER. Trimming pared 0 bases from V and 6 bases from J, leaving 8 bases between. CDR3 coding DNA: TGCGCCAGCAGCCAAGATTATGGTAATGGCTACACCTTC. It yields the protein CASSQDYGNGYTF.

This clone was seen just once. The rearrangement joins TRBV7-3 to TRBJ2-3; TRBD1 aligns across 8 bases. The germline CDR1 and CDR2 sequences are SGHTA and FQGTGA. The CDR3 totals 16 residues. With V trimmed by 4 bases and J by 0 bases, 6 bases remained unmatched. CDR3 sequence (DNA): TGTGCCAGCAGCTCCAGGGGGCATGGGAGCACAGATACGCAGTATTTT. Translating it yields CASSSRGHGSTDTQYF.

The rearrangement links TRBV19 to TRBJ2-2; D remains ambiguous. This CDR3 is built from 13 residues. V was clipped by 3 bases and J by 3 bases, with 5 bases between them. Germline CDR1 reads LNHDA; CDR2 reads SQIVND (reference sequence). Here the CDR3 DNA reads TGTGCCAGTAGTATGGGGTACACCGGGGAGCTGTTTTTT. It encodes CASSMGYTGELFF.

This clone was seen repeatedly, ten times or more. The chain employs TRBV5-1 and TRBJ2-6; D is unclear. Germline V CDR1 and CDR2: SGHRS, YFSETQ. The V gene lost 7 bases and the J gene lost 2 bases, with 13 bases spanning the gap. The CDR3 extends over 15 amino acids. CDR3: CASADQAAGANVLTF. Here the CDR3 DNA reads TGCGCCAGCGCCGACCAGGCAGCTGGGGCCAACGTCCTGACTTTC.

This clone was picked up a small number of times. The CDR3 spells CAAGGWTAENEKLFF. CDR3 DNA: TGTGCCGCGGGGGGATGGACAGCCGAAAATGAAAAACTGTTTTTT. The rearrangement links TRBV10-3 to TRBJ1-4; possible D gene TRBD1, 6 bases. CDR1 and CDR2 from the germline V gene are ENHRY and SYGVKD. The germline V and J ends were trimmed by 11 bases and 5 bases, with 21 bases remaining between them. This CDR3 spans 15 amino acids.

The count of this clone is one. The chain has TRBV20-1 and TRBJ2-3; D unresolved. Trimming cost V 7 bases and J 3 bases, with 8 bases left between them. Germline CDR1 and CDR2: DFQATT and SNEGSKA (reference sequence). The CDR3 contains 11 residues. In nucleotides, the CDR3 is TGCAGTGGGGGTAGGACAGATACGCAGTATTTT. Translating it yields CSGGRTDTQYF.

The chain links TRBV16 to TRBJ2-1, with 8 bases fitting TRBD2. Germline CDR1 is KGHSY and CDR2 is FQNENV. This CDR3 comprises 18 residues. V lost 0 bases and J lost 1; bases outside the gene matches: 8. CDR3 nucleotide sequence: TGTGCCAGCAGCCAATCCCCAACGGGAGGGCCGTCCTACAATGAGCAGTTCTTC. Protein sequence: CASSQSPTGGPSYNEQFF. The complete variable domain, with remaining parts taken from reference TRBV16 and TRBJ2-1, reads GEEVAQTPKHLVRGEGQKAKLYCAPIKGHSYVFWYQQVLKNEFKFLISFQNENVFDETGMPKERFSAKCLPNSPCSLEIQATKLEDSAVYFCASSQSPTGGPSYNEQFFGPGTRLTVL.

To note about this clone: Different DNA sequences within this sample yield the same CDR3. This chain joins TRBV6-2 or TRBV6-3 and TRBJ2-7; D is undetermined. The CDR3 covers 11 residues. Germline loops: CDR1 MNHEY, CDR2 SVGEGT. Between the trimmed V and J ends, which lost 4 bases and 3 bases, there was a span of 4 bases. The CDR3 region is CASSLDYEQYF. DNA of the CDR3: TGTGCCAGCAGTTTAGACTACGAGCAGTACTTC.